This T cell receptor beta chain was found in a study of shared clonotypes between healthy human individuals. Study details: Donor ages ranged 18 to 49 years: a couple of women, a few men.

CDR1 and CDR2 (germline): SGHRS, YFSETQ. V was trimmed by 0 bases and J by 0 bases, leaving 9 bases between them. The length of the CDR3 is 16 residues. TCRdb's table, derived via immunoSEQ multiplex PCR, lists solely in-frame clones and lacks some. The table includes 560,000 or so clones, approximately 96% detected once. Study observations and caveats: Rarefaction indicated that sorted-subset sequencing remained incomplete although depth was large.

Naivety among CD8 cells was defined by CD45RO negativity and positive CCR7 selection, thereby excluding terminally differentiated effector memory CD45RA+ cells. To note about this clone: Antigen specificity is unknown.

This receptor was taken from a woman under 40 in good health. The sample taken for sequencing was naive CD8+ T cells sorted from blood. The chain carries TRBV5-1 and TRBJ1-4; D remains ambiguous. The CDR3 sequence is CASSLGPTTTNEKLFF. The CDR3 bases are TGCGCCAGCAGCTTGGGACCGACAACAACTAATGAAAAACTGTTTTTT.